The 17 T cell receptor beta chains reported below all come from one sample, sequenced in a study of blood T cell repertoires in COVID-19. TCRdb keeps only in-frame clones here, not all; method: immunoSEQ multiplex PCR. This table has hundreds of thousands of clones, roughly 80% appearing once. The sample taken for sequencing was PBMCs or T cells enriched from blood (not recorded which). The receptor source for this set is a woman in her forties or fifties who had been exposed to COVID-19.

The CDR3 DNA sequence: TGCAGCGTTGCTCGTAACGGACAGGGAGACGGCTACACCTTC. It codes for CSVARNGQGDGYTF. The chain couples TRBV29-1 to TRBJ1-2, with 8 bases lining up with TRBD1. The CDR3 runs 14 residues. Germline values: CDR1 SQVTM, CDR2 ANQGSEA. V lost 4 bases and J lost 8; bases outside the gene matches: 12.

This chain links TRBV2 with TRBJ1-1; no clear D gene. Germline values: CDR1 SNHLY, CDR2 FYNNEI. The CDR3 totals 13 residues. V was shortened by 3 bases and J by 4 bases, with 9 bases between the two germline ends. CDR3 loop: CASSERYFTEAFF. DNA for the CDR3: TGTGCCAGCAGTGAGAGGTACTTCACTGAAGCTTTCTTT.

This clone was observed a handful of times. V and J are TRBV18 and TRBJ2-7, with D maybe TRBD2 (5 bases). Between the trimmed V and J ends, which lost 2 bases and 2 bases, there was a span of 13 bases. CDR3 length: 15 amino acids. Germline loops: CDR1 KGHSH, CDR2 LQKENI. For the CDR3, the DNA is TGTGCCAGCTCACCAGAGGCGGGCCGCGCCTACGAGCAGTACTTC. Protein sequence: CASSPEAGRAYEQYF.

Here the CDR3 DNA reads TGTGCCATCAGGGCGGGGGGGCGCACAGATACGCAGTATTTT. Protein sequence: CAIRAGGRTDTQYF. The J gene is TRBJ2-3, the V gene TRBV10-3; 9 bases map to TRBD2. Germline assignment: CDR1 ENHRY and CDR2 SYGVKD. This CDR3 comprises 14 residues. V was pared by 6 bases and J by 1 base, with 2 bases of the junction left unmatched.

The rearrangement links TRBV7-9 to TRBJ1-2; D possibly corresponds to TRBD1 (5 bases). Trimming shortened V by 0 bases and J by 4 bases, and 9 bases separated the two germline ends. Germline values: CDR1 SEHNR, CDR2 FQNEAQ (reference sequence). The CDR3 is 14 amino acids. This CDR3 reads CASSLAGQGYGYTF. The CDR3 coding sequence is TGTGCCAGCAGCTTAGCAGGGCAGGGCTATGGCTACACCTTC.

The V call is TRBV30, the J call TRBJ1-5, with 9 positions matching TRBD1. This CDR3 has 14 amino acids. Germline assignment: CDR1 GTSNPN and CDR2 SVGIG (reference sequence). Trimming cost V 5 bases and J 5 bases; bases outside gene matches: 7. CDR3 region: CAWGDRARDQPQHF. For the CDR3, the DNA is TGTGCCTGGGGGGACAGGGCAAGGGATCAGCCCCAGCATTTT.

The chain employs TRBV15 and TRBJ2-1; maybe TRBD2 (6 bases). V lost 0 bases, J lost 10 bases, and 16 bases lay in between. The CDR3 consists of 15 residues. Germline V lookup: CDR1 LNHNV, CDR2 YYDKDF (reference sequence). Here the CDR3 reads CATSRDWLGGEEQFF. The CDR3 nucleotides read TGTGCCACCAGCAGAGATTGGCTGGGAGGAGAGGAGCAGTTCTTC.

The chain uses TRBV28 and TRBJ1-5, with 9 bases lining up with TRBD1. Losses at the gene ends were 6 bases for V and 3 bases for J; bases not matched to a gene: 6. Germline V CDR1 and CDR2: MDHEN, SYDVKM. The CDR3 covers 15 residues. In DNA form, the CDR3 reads TGTGCCAGCAGACCTACAGGGGGCACCAATCAGCCCCAGCATTTT. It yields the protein CASRPTGGTNQPQHF.

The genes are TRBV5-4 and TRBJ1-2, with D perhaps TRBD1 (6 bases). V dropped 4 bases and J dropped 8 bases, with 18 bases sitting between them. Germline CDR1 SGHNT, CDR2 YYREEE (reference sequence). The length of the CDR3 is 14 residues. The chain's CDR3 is CASSQRLAGAGYTF. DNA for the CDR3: TGTGCCAGCAGCCAAAGGTTGGCAGGGGCCGGCTACACCTTC.

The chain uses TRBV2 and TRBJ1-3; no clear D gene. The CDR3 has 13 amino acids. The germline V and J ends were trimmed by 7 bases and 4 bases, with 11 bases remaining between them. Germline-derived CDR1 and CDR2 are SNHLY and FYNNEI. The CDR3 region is CASTPNRGNTIYF. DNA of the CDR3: TGTGCCAGCACCCCTAATCGCGGAAACACCATATATTTT.

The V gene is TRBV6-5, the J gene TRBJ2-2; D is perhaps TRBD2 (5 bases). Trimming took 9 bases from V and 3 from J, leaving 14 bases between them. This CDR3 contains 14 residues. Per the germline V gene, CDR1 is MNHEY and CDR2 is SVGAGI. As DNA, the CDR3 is TGTGCCAGTTCCGGGATCGGGGACACCGGGGAGCTGTTTTTT. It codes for CASSGIGDTGELFF.

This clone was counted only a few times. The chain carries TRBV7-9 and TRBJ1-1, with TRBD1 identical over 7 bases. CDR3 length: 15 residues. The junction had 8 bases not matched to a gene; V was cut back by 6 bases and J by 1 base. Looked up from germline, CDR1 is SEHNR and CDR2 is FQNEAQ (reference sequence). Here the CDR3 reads CASRSRTGENTEAFF. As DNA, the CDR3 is TGTGCCAGCAGATCCCGGACAGGAGAGAACACTGAAGCTTTCTTT.

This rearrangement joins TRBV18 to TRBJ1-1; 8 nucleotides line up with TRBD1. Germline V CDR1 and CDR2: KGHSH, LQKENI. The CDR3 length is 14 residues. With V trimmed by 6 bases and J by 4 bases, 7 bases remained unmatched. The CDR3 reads CASSPQGASTEAFF. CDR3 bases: TGTGCCAGCTCCCCTCAGGGGGCGAGCACTGAAGCTTTCTTT.

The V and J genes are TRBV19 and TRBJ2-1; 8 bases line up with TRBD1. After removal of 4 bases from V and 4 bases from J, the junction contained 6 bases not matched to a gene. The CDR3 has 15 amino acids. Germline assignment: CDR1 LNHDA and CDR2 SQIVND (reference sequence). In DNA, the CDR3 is TGTGCCAGTAGTACACGGACAGGGTTTTACAATGAGCAGTTCTTC. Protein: CASSTRTGFYNEQFF.

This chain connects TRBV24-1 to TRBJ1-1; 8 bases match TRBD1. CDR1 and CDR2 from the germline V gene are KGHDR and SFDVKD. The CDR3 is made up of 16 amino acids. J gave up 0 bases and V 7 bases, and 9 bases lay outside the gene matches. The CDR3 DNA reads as TGTGCCACCAGGGCCCCCCAGGGGGCAGTGAACACTGAAGCTTTCTTT. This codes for CATRAPQGAVNTEAFF.

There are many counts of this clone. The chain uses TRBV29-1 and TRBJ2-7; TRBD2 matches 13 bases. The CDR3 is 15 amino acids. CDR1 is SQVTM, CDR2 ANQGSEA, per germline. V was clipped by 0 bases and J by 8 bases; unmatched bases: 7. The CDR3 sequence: CSVEDLGLAGEQQYF. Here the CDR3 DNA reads TGCAGCGTTGAAGATCTAGGACTAGCGGGGGAGCAGCAGTACTTC.

The CDR3: CASSLAGLDTEAFF. DNA for the CDR3: TGCGCCAGCAGCTTAGCAGGGCTAGACACTGAAGCTTTCTTT. The rearrangement joins TRBV5-1 to TRBJ1-1; D may be TRBD1 (5 bases). Deletions cut 2 bases from V and 3 bases from J, with 11 bases between. CDR1 is SGHRS, CDR2 YFSETQ, per germline. This CDR3 contains 14 residues. The full variable domain, in which reference TRBV5-1 and TRBJ1-1 provide the parts outside the CDR3, is KAGVTQTPRYLIKTRGQQVTLSCSPISGHRSVSWYQQTPGQGLQFLFEYFSETQRNKGNFPGRFSGRQFSNSRSEMNVSTLELGDSALYLCASSLAGLDTEAFFGQGTRLTVV.